This T cell receptor beta chain was recovered during a study of T cell responses to AZD1222 COVID-19 vaccine. CDR1 is SGHNT, CDR2 YENEEA, per germline. The CDR3 runs 14 residues. Trimming cost V 5 bases and J 5 bases; bases outside gene matches: 6. Sequenced by immunoSEQ multiplex PCR; TCRdb stores in-frame clones only, minus some. The sample lists about 270,000 clones, around 93% occurring once. This specimen was peripheral blood, taken 28 days after the second AZD1222 dose. The receptor's source is an adult who received the AZD1222 COVID-19 vaccine. The J gene is TRBJ2-1, the V gene TRBV11-3; the match to TRBD2 covers 7 bases. For the CDR3, the DNA is TGTGCCAGCAGCCGGGCGGGGGTTAACAATGAGCAGTTCTTC. Amino acids: CASSRAGVNNEQFF.